This entry lists 8 T cell receptor beta chains sequenced from one sample in a study of shared clonotypes between healthy human individuals. Produced via immunoSEQ multiplex PCR; TCRdb's table is partial and in-frame only. Seen here are about 1 million clones, 65% to 80% observed once, and the top ten hold around 1.5%. The sample comprised memory CD4+ T cells sorted from blood. Regarding subset: CD45RA-negative fraction. These receptors all stem from a man between 18 and 35 years old in good health.

This chain connects TRBV28 to TRBJ2-7; 11 nucleotides align to TRBD2. Germline values: CDR1 MDHEN, CDR2 SYDVKM. The trim removed 9 bases at V and 0 bases at J, leaving 4 bases unmatched. This CDR3 has 14 amino acids. CDR3 sequence reads: CASLTSGSSYEQYF. In nucleotides, the CDR3 is TGTGCCAGTCTCACTAGCGGGAGCTCCTACGAGCAGTACTTC.

V is TRBV2 and J is TRBJ2-7; D may be TRBD1 (6 bases). Looked up from germline, CDR1 is SNHLY and CDR2 is FYNNEI. There are 13 residues in the CDR3. The germline V and J ends were trimmed by 5 bases and 6 bases, with 14 bases remaining between them. The CDR3 DNA is TGTGCCAGCAGTTTGAGCGGACAGTCCGAGCAGTACTTC. It yields the protein CASSLSGQSEQYF.

The chain is built from TRBV6-5 and TRBJ2-5, with 7 bases that match TRBD2. V was pared by 4 bases and J by 11 bases, with 13 bases of the junction left unmatched. The CDR3 contains 14 residues. The V gene's germline CDR1 is MNHEY and CDR2 SVGAGI. DNA for the CDR3: TGTGCCAGCAGTTCCCCCCGCGCGAGCGGGGAGCAGTACTTC. Amino acid sequence: CASSSPRASGEQYF.

The V call is TRBV4-1, the J call TRBJ2-3, with D possibly matching TRBD2 (6 bases). V lost 1 base and J lost 3, with 14 bases in between. This CDR3 is 16 amino acids long. The germline CDR1 and CDR2 sequences are MGHRA and YSYEKL. CDR3 nucleotides: TGCGCCAGCAGCCAAGCTCTGGCAGGGAGGACAGATACGCAGTATTTT. Protein sequence: CASSQALAGRTDTQYF.

This chain joins TRBV28 and TRBJ1-4; tentatively, D is TRBD1 (5 bases). Germline V gives CDR1 MDHEN, CDR2 SYDVKM. V dropped 0 bases and J dropped 8 bases, with 19 bases sitting between them. This CDR3 comprises 17 residues. The CDR3 bases are TGTGCCAGCAGTTTATGGGGGCGGCAGGCGAGCGGGGAAAAACTGTTTTTT. Encoded protein: CASSLWGRQASGEKLFF.

V usage is TRBV7-2 and J usage is TRBJ2-2; TRBD2 aligns across 10 bases. Germline V gene lookup returns CDR1 SGHTA and CDR2 FQGNSA. Losses at the gene ends were 5 bases for V and 6 bases for J; bases not matched to a gene: 12. This CDR3 region has 17 residues. The CDR3 DNA sequence: TGTGCCAGCAGCGGAATGCTCCAGCGGGGGGGCGCCGGGGAGCTGTTTTTT. It is translated as CASSGMLQRGGAGELFF.

To note about this clone: Within the sample, other DNA sequences also encode this same CDR3. The chain carries TRBV2 and TRBJ2-7; D is ambiguous. Germline CDR1 is SNHLY and CDR2 is FYNNEI. Deletions cut 3 bases from V and 5 bases from J, with 5 bases between. There are 11 residues in the CDR3. CDR3 loop: CASSERNEQYF. DNA of the CDR3: TGTGCCAGCAGTGAGAGGAACGAGCAGTACTTC.

This clone has just a few counts. The CDR3, as DNA: TGTGCCTGGAGTGTCCTAGCGGCTAGCACAGATACGCAGTATTTT. Translation gives CAWSVLAASTDTQYF. The chain carries TRBV30 and TRBJ2-3, with 7 bases matching TRBD2. The V and J ends lost 0 bases and 0 bases, in that order; junction bases with no gene match: 3. The CDR3 is 15 residues long. CDR1 and CDR2 from the germline V gene are GTSNPN and SVGIG (reference sequence).